A single sample is the source of the 10 T cell receptor beta chains below, sequenced in a study of T cells in Graves' hyperthyroidism and ophthalmopathy. RNA transcripts served as the template for amplifying TCR beta CDR3 regions. The primer set for the first-round RT-PCR of the TCR CDR3 was HTBI. Each CDR3 protein is one row after TCRdb ran MiXCR on the multiplex PCR reads. The sample includes 560,000 or so distinct CDR3 sequences, less than 20% of them seen just once. Specimen: blood. These receptor sequences come from a man in his forties with Graves' ophthalmopathy.

This clonotype was detected a few times. The gene calls are TRBV5-1 and TRBJ2-5; D is unclear. V dropped 1 base and J dropped 4 bases, with 11 bases sitting between them. Germline V gene lookup returns CDR1 SGHRS and CDR2 YFSETQ. CDR3 length equals 14 residues. CDR3 nucleotides: TGCGCCAGCAGCTTGTCCGGGTATGGAGAGACCCAGTACTTC. The encoded protein is CASSLSGYGETQYF.

This clonotype was seen repeatedly, ten times or more. The gene calls are TRBV7-9 and TRBJ2-3; D uncertain. The CDR3 length is 13 residues. Germline V gene data show CDR1 as SEHNR and CDR2 as FQNEAQ (reference sequence). V was clipped by 1 base and J by 4 bases, with 6 bases between them. The CDR3 bases are TGTGCCAGCAGCTTAGATGCACCAGATACGCAGTATTTT. Translating it yields CASSLDAPDTQYF.

This clonotype was seen a handful of times. The chain uses TRBV6-2 or TRBV6-3 and TRBJ2-2, with TRBD2 matching over 13 bases. V lost 2 bases to trimming and J lost 5 bases; unmatched junction nucleotides: 14. The CDR3 has 20 amino acids. Germline-derived CDR1 and CDR2 are MNHEY and SVGEGT. The CDR3 sequence: CASSYPPTRLAGGVTGELFF. CDR3 coding DNA: TGTGCCAGCAGTTACCCCCCTACCCGACTAGCGGGAGGAGTGACCGGGGAGCTGTTTTTT.

Many counts were recorded for this clonotype. The genes are TRBV6-1 and TRBJ2-5; TRBD1 aligns across 8 bases. Germline V gene data show CDR1 as MNHNS and CDR2 as SASEGT. V lost 5 bases, J lost 5 bases, and 10 bases stayed unmatched. This CDR3 has 15 amino acids. CDR3 protein: CASSPYYRGWETQYF. CDR3 nucleotide sequence: TGTGCCAGCAGTCCCTACTACAGGGGGTGGGAGACCCAGTACTTC.

This clonotype was counted between two and nine times. The rearrangement uses TRBV2 and TRBJ2-2, with a weak D call TRBD1 (5 bases). V was shortened by 6 bases and J by 2 bases, with 10 bases between the two germline ends. Germline V gene lookup returns CDR1 SNHLY and CDR2 FYNNEI. The CDR3 runs to 14 residues. The CDR3 DNA follows: TGTGCCAGCAGGCTGGACATAAACACCGGGGAGCTGTTTTTT. The encoded protein is CASRLDINTGELFF.

The CDR3 protein is CASTIDSFNTEAFF. The CDR3 DNA follows: TGTGCCAGCACCATAGACAGTTTCAACACTGAAGCTTTCTTT. This chain uses TRBV5-5 with TRBJ1-1, with a possible D match to TRBD1 (5 bases). V was cut by 6 bases and J by 2 bases, with 14 bases left in between. This CDR3 has 14 amino acids. Germline lookup yields CDR1 SGHKS and CDR2 YYEKEE (reference sequence).

A remark on this clonotype: The germline gene is not matched at one end of the junction; a read error may be the cause. This sequence joins TRBV5-5 and TRBJ1-1; 7 bases match TRBD1. This CDR3 comprises 16 residues. Looked up from germline, CDR1 is SGHKS and CDR2 is YYEKEE (reference sequence). CDR3 in amino acids: CAGSSPSGLNRGEAFF. CDR3 sequence (DNA): TGTGCCGGCAGCTCTCCATCCGGGCTTAACAGGGGTGAAGCTTTCTTT.

This clonotype was recorded a few times. A junction boundary mismatches the germline segment, possibly from a read error. The rearrangement links TRBV6-1 to TRBJ2-7, with D hard to call. The length of the CDR3 is 15 residues. The V gene's germline CDR1 is MNHNS and CDR2 SASEGT. CDR3 sequence (DNA): TGTGCCAGCAGTTCCCCGTTGGAGCCATCTAACGAGCAGTGCTTC. It encodes CASSSPLEPSNEQCF.

The gene calls are TRBV10-3 and TRBJ2-7, with 7 bases matching TRBD1. Germline V gene sequence: CDR1 ENHRY, CDR2 SYGVKD. The CDR3 totals 13 residues. J gave up 5 bases and V 6 bases, and 7 bases lay outside the gene matches. The CDR3 loop reads CAIRAGGLDEQYF. The CDR3 DNA follows: TGTGCCATCAGGGCAGGGGGATTGGACGAGCAGTACTTC.

The table lists this clonotype with many counts. CDR3 region: CATSRGGTDYGYTF. CDR3 in DNA: TGTGCCACCAGCAGAGGAGGGACCGACTATGGCTACACCTTC. The rearrangement uses TRBV15 and TRBJ1-2; a possible D gene is TRBD1 (5 bases). CDR1 is LNHNV and CDR2 is YYDKDF in the germline V gene (reference sequence). The CDR3 runs to 14 residues. The V gene lost 1 base and the J gene lost 3 bases, with 9 bases spanning the gap.